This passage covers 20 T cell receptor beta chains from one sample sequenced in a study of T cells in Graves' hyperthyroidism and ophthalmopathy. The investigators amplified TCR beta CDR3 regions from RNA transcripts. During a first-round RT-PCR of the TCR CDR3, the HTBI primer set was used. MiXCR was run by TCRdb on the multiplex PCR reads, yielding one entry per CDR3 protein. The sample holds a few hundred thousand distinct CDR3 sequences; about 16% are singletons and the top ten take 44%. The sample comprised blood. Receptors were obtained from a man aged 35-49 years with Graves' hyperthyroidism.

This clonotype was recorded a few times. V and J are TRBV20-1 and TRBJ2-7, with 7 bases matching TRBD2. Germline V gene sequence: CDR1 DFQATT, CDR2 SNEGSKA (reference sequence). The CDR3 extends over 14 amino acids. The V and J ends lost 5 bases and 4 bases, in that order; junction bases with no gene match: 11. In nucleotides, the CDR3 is TGCAGTGCTCCAGGGAGGGGCGCTATGTACGAGCAGTACTTC. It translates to CSAPGRGAMYEQYF.

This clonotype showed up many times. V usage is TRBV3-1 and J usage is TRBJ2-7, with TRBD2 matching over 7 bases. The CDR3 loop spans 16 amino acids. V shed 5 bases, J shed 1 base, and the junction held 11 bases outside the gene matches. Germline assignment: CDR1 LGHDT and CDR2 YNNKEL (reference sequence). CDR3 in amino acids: CASSAREEGRSYEQYF. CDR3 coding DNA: TGTGCCAGCAGCGCCCGGGAGGAGGGGAGATCCTACGAGCAGTACTTC.

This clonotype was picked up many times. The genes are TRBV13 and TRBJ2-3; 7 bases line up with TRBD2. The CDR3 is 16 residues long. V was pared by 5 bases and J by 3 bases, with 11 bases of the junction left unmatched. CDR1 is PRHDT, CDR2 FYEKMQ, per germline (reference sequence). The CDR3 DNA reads TGTGCCAGCAGCCCGAGACTAGCTGGGCAAACAGATACGCAGTATTTT. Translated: CASSPRLAGQTDTQYF.

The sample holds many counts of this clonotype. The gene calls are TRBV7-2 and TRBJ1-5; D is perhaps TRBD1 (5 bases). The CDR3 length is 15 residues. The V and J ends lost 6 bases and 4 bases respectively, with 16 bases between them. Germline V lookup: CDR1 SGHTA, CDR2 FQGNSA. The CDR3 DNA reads TGTGCCAGCAGTCCCACCGGGACTGAGAATCAGCCCCAGCATTTT. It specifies CASSPTGTENQPQHF. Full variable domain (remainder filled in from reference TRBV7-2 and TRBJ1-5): GAGVSQSPSNKVTEKGKDVELRCDPISGHTALYWYRQSLGQGLEFLIYFQGNSAPDKSGLPSDRFSAERTGGSVSTLTIQRTQQEDSAVYLCASSPTGTENQPQHFGDGTRLSIL.

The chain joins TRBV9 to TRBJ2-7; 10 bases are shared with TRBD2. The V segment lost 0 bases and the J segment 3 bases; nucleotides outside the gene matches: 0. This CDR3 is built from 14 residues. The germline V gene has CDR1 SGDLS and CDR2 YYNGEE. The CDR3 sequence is CASSVGTSGYEQYF. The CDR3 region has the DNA TGTGCCAGCAGCGTAGGGACTAGCGGCTACGAGCAGTACTTC.

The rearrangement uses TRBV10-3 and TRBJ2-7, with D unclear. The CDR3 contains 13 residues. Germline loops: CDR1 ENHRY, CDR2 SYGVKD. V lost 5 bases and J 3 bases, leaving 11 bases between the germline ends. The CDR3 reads CAISSEFIYEQYF. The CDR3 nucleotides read TGTGCCATCAGTTCAGAGTTTATCTACGAGCAGTACTTC.

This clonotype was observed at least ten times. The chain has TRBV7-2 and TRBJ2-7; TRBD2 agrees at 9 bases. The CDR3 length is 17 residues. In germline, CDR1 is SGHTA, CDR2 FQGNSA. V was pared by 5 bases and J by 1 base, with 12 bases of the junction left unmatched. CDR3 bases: TGTGCCAGCAGCCCACACAAGCGGGGGGCAGGTTCCTACGAGCAGTACTTC. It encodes CASSPHKRGAGSYEQYF.

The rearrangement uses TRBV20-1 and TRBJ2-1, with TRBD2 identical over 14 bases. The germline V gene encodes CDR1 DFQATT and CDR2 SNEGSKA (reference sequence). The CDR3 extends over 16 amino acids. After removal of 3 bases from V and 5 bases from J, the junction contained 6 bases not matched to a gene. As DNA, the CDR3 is TGCAGTGCTAGTCAAAGGGGACTAGCGGGAGACAATGAGCAGTTCTTC. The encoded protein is CSASQRGLAGDNEQFF.

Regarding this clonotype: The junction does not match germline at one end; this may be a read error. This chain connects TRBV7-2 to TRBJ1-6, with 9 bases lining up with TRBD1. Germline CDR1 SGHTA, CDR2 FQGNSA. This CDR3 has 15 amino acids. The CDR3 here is CAGSLGTGTGSPLHF. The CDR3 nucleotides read TGTGCCGGCAGCTTGGGGACAGGGACGGGATCACCCCTCCACTTT.

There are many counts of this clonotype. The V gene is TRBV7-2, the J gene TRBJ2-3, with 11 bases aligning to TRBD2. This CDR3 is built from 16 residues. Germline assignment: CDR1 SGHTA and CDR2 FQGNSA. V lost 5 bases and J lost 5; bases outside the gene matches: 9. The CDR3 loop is CASSRTSGYGGDTQYF. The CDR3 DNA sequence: TGTGCCAGCAGCCGGACTAGCGGGTATGGTGGAGATACGCAGTATTTT.

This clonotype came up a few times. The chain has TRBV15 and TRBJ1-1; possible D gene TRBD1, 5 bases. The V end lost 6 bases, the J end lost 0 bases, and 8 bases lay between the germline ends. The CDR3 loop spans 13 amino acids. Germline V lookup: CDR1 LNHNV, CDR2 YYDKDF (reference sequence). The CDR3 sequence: CATRGGMNTEAFF. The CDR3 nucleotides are TGTGCCACCAGGGGGGGGATGAACACTGAAGCTTTCTTT.

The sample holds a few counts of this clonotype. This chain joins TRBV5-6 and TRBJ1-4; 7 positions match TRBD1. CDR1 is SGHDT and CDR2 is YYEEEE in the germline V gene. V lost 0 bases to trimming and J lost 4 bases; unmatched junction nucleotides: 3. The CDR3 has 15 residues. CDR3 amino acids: CASSLAGGVNEKLFF. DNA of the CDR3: TGTGCCAGCAGCTTGGCAGGGGGGGTTAATGAAAAACTGTTTTTT. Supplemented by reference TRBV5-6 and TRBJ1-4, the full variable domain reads DAGVTQSPTHLIKTRGQQVTLRCSPKSGHDTVSWYQQALGQGPQFIFQYYEEEERQRGNFPDRFSGHQFPNYSSELNVNALLLGDSALYLCASSLAGGVNEKLFFGSGTQLSVL.

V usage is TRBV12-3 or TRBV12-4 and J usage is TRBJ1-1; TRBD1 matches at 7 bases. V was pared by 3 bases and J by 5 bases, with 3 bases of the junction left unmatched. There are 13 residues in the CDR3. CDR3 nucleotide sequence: TGTGCCAGCAGTTTCGAGGGGGCAACTGAAGCTTTCTTT. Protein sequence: CASSFEGATEAFF.

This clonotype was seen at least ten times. The CDR3 loop is CASSIQMNTEAFF. The CDR3 region has the DNA TGTGCCAGCAGCATACAAATGAACACTGAAGCTTTCTTT. The V call is TRBV2, the J call TRBJ1-1, with unresolved D. V was pared by 6 bases and J by 0 bases, with 8 bases between. Germline CDR1 is SNHLY and CDR2 is FYNNEI. The CDR3 sequence is 13 residues long. The variable domain in full, with the rest retrieved from reference TRBV2 and TRBJ1-1, is EPEVTQTPSHQVTQMGQEVILRCVPISNHLYFYWYRQILGQKVEFLVSFYNNEISEKSEIFDDQFSVERPDGSNFTLKIRSTKLEDSAMYFCASSIQMNTEAFFGQGTRLTVV.

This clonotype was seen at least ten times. The CDR3 is CASSLFSFGTYNEQFF. The CDR3 nucleotides read TGCGCCAGCAGCTTGTTCAGTTTCGGTACCTACAATGAGCAGTTCTTC. The chain recombines TRBV5-1 with TRBJ2-1; D unclear. V was shortened by 1 base and J by 2 bases, with 13 bases between the two germline ends. The CDR3 sequence is 16 residues long. Germline values: CDR1 SGHRS, CDR2 YFSETQ.

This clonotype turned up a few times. The CDR3 bases are TGTGCCAGCAGCTTACAGGGGGCTGGCACAGATACGCAGTATTTT. Residues: CASSLQGAGTDTQYF. The chain joins TRBV7-9 to TRBJ2-3, with 8 bases matching TRBD1. In germline, CDR1 is SEHNR, CDR2 FQNEAQ (reference sequence). With V trimmed by 2 bases and J by 1 base, 2 bases remained unmatched. This CDR3 spans 15 amino acids.

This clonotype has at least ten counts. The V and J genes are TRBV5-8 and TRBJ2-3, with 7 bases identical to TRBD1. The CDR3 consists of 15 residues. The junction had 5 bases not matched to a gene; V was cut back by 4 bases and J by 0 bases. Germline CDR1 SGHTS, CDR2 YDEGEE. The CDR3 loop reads CASSRDSPSTDTQYF. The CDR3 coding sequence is TGTGCCAGCAGCAGGGACAGCCCTAGCACAGATACGCAGTATTTT. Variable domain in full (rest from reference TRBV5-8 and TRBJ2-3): EAGVTQSPTHLIKTRGQQATLRCSPISGHTSVYWYQQALGLGLQFLLWYDEGEERNRGNFPPRFSGRQFPNYSSELNVNALELEDSALYLCASSRDSPSTDTQYFGPGTRLTVL.

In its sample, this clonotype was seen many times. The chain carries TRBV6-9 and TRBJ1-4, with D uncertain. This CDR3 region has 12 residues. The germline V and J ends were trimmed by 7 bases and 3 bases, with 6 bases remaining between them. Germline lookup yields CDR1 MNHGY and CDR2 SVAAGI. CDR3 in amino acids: CASNRANEKLFF. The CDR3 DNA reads TGTGCCAGCAATCGGGCTAATGAAAAACTGTTTTTT.

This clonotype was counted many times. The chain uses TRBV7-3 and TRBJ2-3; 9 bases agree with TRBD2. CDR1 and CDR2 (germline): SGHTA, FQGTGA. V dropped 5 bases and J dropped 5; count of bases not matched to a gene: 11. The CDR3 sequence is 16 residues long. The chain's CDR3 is CASSPFAGGLIDTQYF. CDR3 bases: TGTGCCAGCAGCCCCTTCGCGGGGGGGCTTATAGATACGCAGTATTTT.

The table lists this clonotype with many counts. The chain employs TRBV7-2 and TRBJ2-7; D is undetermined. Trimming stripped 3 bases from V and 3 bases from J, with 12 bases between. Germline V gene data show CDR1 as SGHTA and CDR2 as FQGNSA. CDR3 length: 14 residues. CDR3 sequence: CASSFGGHNYEQYF. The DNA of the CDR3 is TGTGCCAGCAGCTTCGGTGGTCACAACTACGAGCAGTACTTC.